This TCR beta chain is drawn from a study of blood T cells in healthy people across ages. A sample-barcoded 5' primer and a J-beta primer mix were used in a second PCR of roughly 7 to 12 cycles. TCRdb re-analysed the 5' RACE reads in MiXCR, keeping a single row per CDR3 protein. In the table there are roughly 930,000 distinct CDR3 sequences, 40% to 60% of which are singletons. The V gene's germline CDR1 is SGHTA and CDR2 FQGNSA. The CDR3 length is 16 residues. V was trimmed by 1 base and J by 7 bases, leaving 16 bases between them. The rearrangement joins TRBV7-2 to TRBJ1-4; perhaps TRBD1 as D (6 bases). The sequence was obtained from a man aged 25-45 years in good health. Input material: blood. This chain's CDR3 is CASSLVGGRRGEKLFF. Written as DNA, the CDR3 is TGTGCCAGCAGCTTAGTCGGGGGGCGGAGGGGTGAAAAACTGTTTTTT.